This T cell receptor (beta chain) was retrieved from a study of cytomegalovirus exposure and HLA in healthy donors. Overall study results and limits: TCR beta V segments were, for the most part, productive about 90% or about 30% of the time in an earlier analysis. Specificity of a few CMV-associated chains for CMV antigens was verified in vitro. In the analysis, some V segments, TRBV6-2 and TRBV6-3 included, were excluded as indistinguishable.

As regards this clone: As yet, its antigen is unknown.

The primer mix had 60 Vbeta and 13 Jbeta primers. Measured with immunoSEQ multiplex PCR; TCRdb has only the in-frame clones, and not every one. In total, the table holds about 120,000 clones. In germline, CDR1 is ENHRY, CDR2 SYGVKD. Between the trimmed V and J ends, which lost 4 bases and 5 bases, there was a span of 12 bases. There are 14 residues in the CDR3. Sequenced: PBMCs. The clonotype comes from a young man in good health and CMV-seronegative. This chain uses TRBV10-3 with TRBJ2-1; D is possibly TRBD1 (5 bases). The DNA of the CDR3 is TGTGCCATCAGTGGGCAGGGTACGGACAATGAGCAGTTCTTC. Its protein is CAISGQGTDNEQFF.